This passage covers 17 T cell receptor beta chains from one sample sequenced in a study of blood T cell repertoires in COVID-19. The table came from immunoSEQ multiplex PCR; TCRdb's copy has only in-frame clones and leaves some out. The profile shows about 110,000 clones, roughly 80% of them singletons. Sample: peripheral blood. These receptor sequences come from a human donor in a cohort sampled during active or convalescent COVID-19.

The chain has TRBV4-2 and TRBJ2-7; 7 bases align to TRBD1. The germline gives CDR1 LGHNA, CDR2 YNFKEQ. V dropped 1 base and J dropped 1; count of bases not matched to a gene: 10. CDR3 size: 17 residues. The CDR3 protein is CASSQVPGQTSSYEQYF. The CDR3 region has the DNA TGTGCCAGCAGCCAAGTACCGGGACAGACTTCGTCCTACGAGCAGTACTTC.

This clone was detected once. CDR3 residues: CASSRISTYEQYF. In nucleotides, the CDR3 is TGTGCCAGCAGCAGGATATCGACTTACGAGCAGTACTTC. J is TRBJ2-7 and V is TRBV5-6; no definite D call. The CDR3 length is 13 residues. Trimming removed 4 bases at V and 4 bases at J, with 12 bases between. Germline V gene lookup returns CDR1 SGHDT and CDR2 YYEEEE. The full variable domain, rest sourced from reference TRBV5-6 and TRBJ2-7, is DAGVTQSPTHLIKTRGQQVTLRCSPKSGHDTVSWYQQALGQGPQFIFQYYEEEERQRGNFPDRFSGHQFPNYSSELNVNALLLGDSALYLCASSRISTYEQYFGPGTRLTVT.

The CDR3 nucleotides read TGTGCCAGCAGCTTGACAGGGAGCGTTGAGCAGTTCTTC. It translates to CASSLTGSVEQFF. J is TRBJ2-1 and V is TRBV5-6, with a tentative D call TRBD1 (6 bases). The germline gives CDR1 SGHDT, CDR2 YYEEEE. The ends were cut back, 1 base at V and 9 bases at J, with 11 bases in the middle. The CDR3 runs to 13 residues.

V is TRBV13 and J is TRBJ2-1; the match to TRBD2 covers 7 bases. Germline trimming cut 7 bases from V and 4 bases from J; bases unmatched to any gene: 13. Germline loops: CDR1 PRHDT, CDR2 FYEKMQ (reference sequence). The CDR3 has 16 amino acids. CDR3: CASTSSSTSDYNEQFF. The CDR3 bases are TGTGCCAGCACCTCTTCTTCCACTAGCGATTACAATGAGCAGTTCTTC.

The sample holds a few counts of this clone. The genes are TRBV6-2 or TRBV6-3 and TRBJ1-5; D is undetermined. Germline CDR1 is MNHEY and CDR2 is SVGEGT. Trimming took 2 bases from V and 0 from J, leaving 17 bases between them. CDR3 length equals 18 residues. CDR3 DNA: TGTGCCAGCAGTTACGTGCGTTCGAGCCTTTATAGCAATCAGCCCCAGCATTTT. This translates into CASSYVRSSLYSNQPQHF.

The CDR3 here is CASSLSPQGVALDYGYTF. The CDR3 DNA follows: TGTGCCAGTAGTCTTTCCCCACAGGGGGTGGCTCTCGACTATGGCTACACCTTC. The J gene is TRBJ1-2, the V gene TRBV19, with 8 bases aligning to TRBD1. V dropped 5 bases and J dropped 3; count of bases not matched to a gene: 17. CDR1 is LNHDA, CDR2 SQIVND, per germline (reference sequence). There are 18 residues in the CDR3.

This clone was picked up a small number of times. An end of the junction differs from the germline gene, which may be a read error. The V gene is TRBV2, the J gene TRBJ1-6; D is ambiguous. Germline CDR1 is SNHLY and CDR2 is FYNNEI. This CDR3 is 13 amino acids long. The CDR3 protein is CASTSLRGNPPYF. The CDR3 DNA follows: TGTGCCAGCACCTCCCTGAGAGGTAATCCTCCCTACTTT.

This chain links TRBV19 with TRBJ2-1; TRBD2 matches at 9 bases. Germline CDR1 is LNHDA and CDR2 is SQIVND (reference sequence). The V and J ends lost 5 bases and 9 bases, in that order; junction bases with no gene match: 17. This CDR3 spans 17 amino acids. The CDR3 sequence: CASSLRVSPAGGREQFF. The CDR3 nucleotides are TGTGCCAGTAGTCTCCGCGTCAGTCCAGCGGGGGGTCGTGAGCAGTTCTTC.

This chain uses TRBV10-3 with TRBJ2-5; D is unresolved. Trimming took off 0 bases at V and 0 bases at J, with 14 bases between the two ends. From germline, CDR1 is ENHRY and CDR2 SYGVKD. The CDR3 is made up of 17 amino acids. Here the CDR3 DNA reads TGTGCCATCAGTGAGTCGGTTAGGAGCCCGTACCAAGAGACCCAGTACTTC. Protein: CAISESVRSPYQETQYF.

The chain employs TRBV9 and TRBJ1-2, with unresolved D. CDR3 length: 12 amino acids. Looked up from germline, CDR1 is SGDLS and CDR2 is YYNGEE. V was shortened by 6 bases and J by 4 bases, with 10 bases between the two germline ends. The DNA for the CDR3 is TGTGCCAGCACGAGGGTGAGCTATGGCTACACCTTC. This sequence encodes CASTRVSYGYTF.

The gene calls are TRBV28 and TRBJ1-2; 7 bases align to TRBD1. V shed 2 bases and J 6 bases; nucleotides not matched to a gene: 6. Germline CDR1 and CDR2: MDHEN and SYDVKM. The CDR3 extends over 14 amino acids. CDR3 sequence: CASSLLVTGNGYTF. DNA of the CDR3: TGTGCCAGCAGTTTACTCGTGACAGGGAATGGCTACACCTTC.

This rearrangement joins TRBV15 to TRBJ1-1; D is perhaps TRBD1 (5 bases). Per the germline V gene, CDR1 is LNHNV and CDR2 is YYDKDF (reference sequence). The CDR3 is 14 amino acids. V was cut by 3 bases and J by 5 bases, with 13 bases left in between. CDR3 DNA: TGTGCCACCAGCAGCCACCGGGGGAGAACTGAAGCTTTCTTT. It yields the protein CATSSHRGRTEAFF.

CDR3 loop: CASSQGVAGDLGQETQYF. CDR3 nucleotide sequence: TGTGCCAGCAGCCAAGGGGTAGCGGGAGATTTAGGTCAAGAGACCCAGTACTTC. The rearrangement links TRBV28 to TRBJ2-5; the match to TRBD2 covers 9 bases. The CDR3 spans 18 residues. Germline V gives CDR1 MDHEN, CDR2 SYDVKM. The ends lost 6 bases at V and 2 bases at J; junction bases unmatched: 16.

The J gene is TRBJ2-1, the V gene TRBV12-3 or TRBV12-4; D gene uncertain. The CDR3 has 12 amino acids. V was shortened by 8 bases and J by 9 bases, with 14 bases between the two germline ends. CDR3 residues: CASDLARGEQFF. The CDR3 bases are TGTGCCAGCGACCTGGCGCGAGGTGAGCAGTTCTTC.

In DNA, the CDR3 is TGTGCCAGCAGTTACTCGTCCATAAGCGGCACTGAAGCTTTCTTT. Translated, it gives CASSYSSISGTEAFF. This chain uses TRBV6-2 or TRBV6-3 with TRBJ1-1; no firm D call. The CDR3 is 15 amino acids. From germline, CDR1 is MNHEY and CDR2 SVGEGT. The V gene lost 0 bases and the J gene lost 4 bases, with 12 bases spanning the gap.

This chain connects TRBV6-2 or TRBV6-3 to TRBJ2-1, with 10 bases identical to TRBD2. The CDR3 is made up of 17 amino acids. The germline V gene has CDR1 MNHEY and CDR2 SVGEGT. With V trimmed by 4 bases and J by 4 bases, 10 bases remained unmatched. DNA of the CDR3: TGTGCCAGCAGTTGGTCTACTCTAGCGGGGGCATACAATGAGCAGTTCTTC. This gives the protein CASSWSTLAGAYNEQFF.

V gene TRBV7-3 combines with J gene TRBJ2-1, with D possibly being TRBD2 (5 bases). CDR3 size: 13 residues. The germline gives CDR1 SGHTA, CDR2 FQGTGA. V was trimmed by 2 bases and J by 6 bases, leaving 8 bases between them. CDR3 loop: CASSLHGVNEQFF. The CDR3 DNA is TGTGCCAGCAGCTTACACGGGGTCAATGAGCAGTTCTTC.